This TCR beta chain was retrieved from a study of blood T cell repertoires in COVID-19. In the study overall: Acute and convalescent COVID-19 samples came from the United States, Italy and Spain. PBMCs, B-cell-depleted T cells, or T cells provided the cDNA or gDNA that made up the material.

J lost 8 bases, V lost 2 bases, and 15 bases had no gene match. CDR1 and CDR2 from the germline V gene are LNHDA and SQIVND (reference sequence). The CDR3 length is 17 residues. Authors' analysis steps: Amplified reference gene primers provided the basis for estimating nucleated cell counts. Using immunoSEQ multiplex PCR, the repertoire was profiled, and TCRdb retains in-frame clones only, with some absent. V and J calls and clone size are copied from that table; D and trimming were computed from the DNA. The data contain 200,000 or so clones, 70% to 90% of them singletons. The sequenced sample was peripheral blood. The sequence was obtained from a woman in her 70s with active or convalescent COVID-19. V and J are TRBV19 and TRBJ2-1, with 7 bases lining up with TRBD2. The CDR3 sequence: CASSISATGGRWDEQFF. Here the CDR3 DNA reads TGTGCCAGTAGTATAAGTGCTACGGGAGGTCGATGGGATGAGCAGTTCTTC.